This T cell receptor beta chain comes out of a study of T cell responses to AZD1222 COVID-19 vaccine. Sequenced by immunoSEQ multiplex PCR; TCRdb stores in-frame clones only, minus some. The sample lists some 70,000 clones, about four fifths occurring once. Germline CDR1 is ENHRY and CDR2 is SYGVKD. The V end lost 1 base, the J end lost 1 base, and 10 bases lay between the germline ends. CDR3 length equals 15 residues. The gene calls are TRBV10-3 and TRBJ1-1, with a weak D call TRBD1 (5 bases). The sequencing here drew on peripheral blood, taken 28 days after the second AZD1222 dose. The sequence derives from an adult who received the AZD1222 COVID-19 vaccine. The CDR3 protein is CAISELGGTNTEAFF. For the CDR3, the DNA is TGTGCCATCAGTGAGTTGGGGGGGACGAACACTGAAGCTTTCTTT.